This TCR beta chain was sequenced in a study of T cell responses to AZD1222 COVID-19 vaccine. Repertoires were generated with immunoSEQ multiplex PCR, while TCRdb's copy carries only in-frame clones and drops some. The top ten clones hold about a tenth of a sample with 55,000 to 85,000 clones, 84% of them seen once. The TCR was taken from an adult in good health. The sample here was peripheral blood, taken on day 0 of AZD1222 vaccination.

CDR3 DNA sequence: TGTGCCAGCAGTTTAGGACAGCAGAGAGGCTACACCTTC. It translates to CASSLGQQRGYTF. The chain has TRBV27 and TRBJ1-2; the D gene is possibly TRBD1 (6 bases). The V and J ends lost 2 bases and 8 bases respectively, with 12 bases between them. This CDR3 has 13 residues. Germline V gene data show CDR1 as MNHEY and CDR2 as SMNVEV (reference sequence).